These 19 T cell receptor beta chains share one sample of origin, sequenced in a study of cytotoxic CD8 clonotypes in ibrutinib-treated CLL (dated by TCRdb to about 2021). Preparation of the library involved the immunoSEQ multiplex PCR assay. TCRdb limited this immuneACCESS table to in-frame rearrangements with V and J called. A share of clones is missing; checked studies link under half to unresolved V genes, and the rest is unexplained. Across this sample there are some 300,000 clones, with around four fifths seen only once. The ten largest clones represent over 5.5% of the sample. Sequencing was performed on PBMCs, taken before ibrutinib treatment. These receptors came from a human donor with chronic lymphocytic leukemia.

This sequence joins TRBV6-5 and TRBJ1-1; possibly TRBD1 for D (5 bases). The CDR3 extends over 11 amino acids. V shed 7 bases and J shed 6 bases, with 9 bases lying between them. CDR1 is MNHEY, CDR2 SVGAGI, per germline. CDR3 nucleotides: TGTGCCAGCACAGGGAGAGCTGAAGCTTTCTTT. Its translation: CASTGRAEAFF.

The chain is built from TRBV7-8 and TRBJ2-2; D call uncertain. Trimming removed 0 bases from V and 5 bases from J, with 10 bases in between. The germline V gene has CDR1 SGHVS and CDR2 FQNEAQ. The CDR3 runs to 15 residues. In DNA, the CDR3 is TGTGCCAGCAGCTTAGCCCTCTCTCAAACCGGGGAGCTGTTTTTT. Protein: CASSLALSQTGELFF.

The chain uses TRBV6-5 and TRBJ2-7, with 7 bases aligning to TRBD1. The V and J ends lost 5 bases and 2 bases, in that order; junction bases with no gene match: 6. The CDR3 has 14 amino acids. Germline-derived CDR1 and CDR2 are MNHEY and SVGAGI. CDR3 DNA: TGTGCCAGCAGTAAGAGAGGGGGCCCCTACGAGCAGTACTTC. Its translation is CASSKRGGPYEQYF.

This chain links TRBV7-4 with TRBJ2-4; unclear D gene. The CDR3 consists of 9 residues. The V gene lost 3 bases and the J gene lost 16 bases, with 7 bases spanning the gap. Germline V gene data show CDR1 as SGHVT and CDR2 as SQSDAQ. CDR3 amino acids: CASSFIPYF. The CDR3 nucleotides are TGTGCCAGCAGCTTCATTCCCTACTTC.

The chain is built from TRBV30 and TRBJ1-1; 8 bases map to TRBD1. V was pared by 0 bases and J by 7 bases, with 7 bases of the junction left unmatched. This CDR3 has 14 residues. Germline-derived CDR1 and CDR2 are GTSNPN and SVGIG (reference sequence). This CDR3 reads CAWSVGRGLHEAFF. The CDR3 nucleotides are TGTGCCTGGAGTGTAGGCAGGGGGCTCCATGAAGCTTTCTTT.

V is TRBV10-3 and J is TRBJ2-7; 13 bases line up with TRBD2. This CDR3 is 16 amino acids long. CDR1 and CDR2 from the germline V gene are ENHRY and SYGVKD. V dropped 10 bases and J dropped 0; count of bases not matched to a gene: 9. Here the CDR3 DNA reads TGTGCCACCGCAAGACTAGCGGGAGGCCCCTCCTACGAGCAGTACTTC. This codes for CATARLAGGPSYEQYF.

J is TRBJ2-1 and V is TRBV10-2, with D possibly matching TRBD1 (6 bases). V shed 1 base and J shed 1 base, with 11 bases lying between them. CDR1 is WSHSY, CDR2 SAAADI, per germline. There are 16 residues in the CDR3. The CDR3 sequence: CASSELTGFSYNEQFF. In DNA form, the CDR3 reads TGCGCCAGCAGTGAGTTAACAGGGTTTTCCTACAATGAGCAGTTCTTC.

The chain joins TRBV28 to TRBJ1-3, with 8 bases aligning to TRBD1. This CDR3 has 16 amino acids. The V gene's germline CDR1 is MDHEN and CDR2 SYDVKM. Losses at the gene ends were 6 bases for V and 3 bases for J; bases not matched to a gene: 10. Here the CDR3 DNA reads TGTGCCAGCAGCTCGGACAGGGTTAACTTTGGAAACACCATATATTTT. It yields the protein CASSSDRVNFGNTIYF.

The J gene is TRBJ2-3, the V gene TRBV6-6; 12 bases are a match to TRBD2. Germline-derived CDR1 and CDR2 are MNHNY and SVGAGI (reference sequence). V gave up 4 bases and J gave up 5 bases; unmatched junction bases: 7. The CDR3 runs 16 residues. The CDR3 region has the DNA TGTGCCAGCAGTTCACCTAGCGGGAGGGCCATAGATACGCAGTATTTT. Its protein is CASSSPSGRAIDTQYF.

The chain carries TRBV9 and TRBJ1-1; TRBD1 aligns across 9 bases. CDR3 length: 14 amino acids. CDR1 is SGDLS and CDR2 is YYNGEE in the germline V gene. The J segment lost 8 bases and the V segment lost 4 bases, leaving 9 bases of the junction unmatched. The CDR3 here is CASSSRDRGDEAFF. CDR3 sequence (DNA): TGTGCCAGCAGCTCGAGAGACAGGGGGGACGAAGCTTTCTTT. The whole variable domain, filled in from reference TRBV9 and TRBJ1-1, reads DSGVTQTPKHLITATGQRVTLRCSPRSGDLSVYWYQQSLDQGLQFLIQYYNGEERAKGNILERFSAQQFPDLHSELNLSSLELGDSALYFCASSSRDRGDEAFFGQGTRLTVV.

The chain joins TRBV30 to TRBJ1-1, with D tentatively TRBD1 (6 bases). Germline loops: CDR1 GTSNPN, CDR2 SVGIG (reference sequence). V gave up 5 bases and J gave up 4 bases, with 11 bases separating them. This CDR3 contains 12 residues. The CDR3 protein is CAWLTGLTEAFF. DNA for the CDR3: TGTGCCTGGCTTACAGGGCTCACTGAAGCTTTCTTT.

The chain recombines TRBV29-1 with TRBJ1-5; weak D call: TRBD1 (5 bases). Germline V gene sequence: CDR1 SQVTM, CDR2 ANQGSEA. The ends were cut back, 3 bases at V and 4 bases at J, with 16 bases in the middle. The CDR3 has 15 residues. Here the CDR3 reads CSVEVGAGGNQPQHF. The DNA of the CDR3 is TGCAGCGTTGAGGTAGGGGCGGGTGGGAATCAGCCCCAGCATTTT.

The V and J genes are TRBV2 and TRBJ1-5, with D possibly TRBD1 on 5 matching bases. This CDR3 has 15 residues. The V and J ends lost 2 bases and 1 base respectively, with 9 bases between them. CDR1 and CDR2 from the germline V gene are SNHLY and FYNNEI. DNA for the CDR3: TGTGCCAGCAGTGAAATACGGGACAGCAATCAGCCCCAGCATTTT. Protein product: CASSEIRDSNQPQHF.

V usage is TRBV6-6 and J usage is TRBJ2-3, with D hard to call. The length of the CDR3 is 14 residues. Trimming stripped 4 bases from V and 2 bases from J, with 10 bases between. Germline V gives CDR1 MNHNY, CDR2 SVGAGI (reference sequence). The CDR3 DNA is TGTGCCAGCAGTTTGACTCTGCTCACAGATACGCAGTATTTT. The encoded protein is CASSLTLLTDTQYF.

This sequence joins TRBV29-1 and TRBJ2-1; D remains unclear. The CDR3 consists of 10 residues. V lost 5 bases and J lost 11, with 10 bases in between. The germline V gene encodes CDR1 SQVTM and CDR2 ANQGSEA. The CDR3 coding sequence is TGCAGCGTTTATGAGAACCAGCAGTTCTTC. As protein: CSVYENQQFF.

The gene calls are TRBV5-1 and TRBJ2-1; D is possibly TRBD1 (5 bases). V was trimmed by 4 bases and J by 4 bases, leaving 12 bases between them. The CDR3 runs 14 residues. CDR1 is SGHRS and CDR2 is YFSETQ in the germline V gene. DNA for the CDR3: TGCGCCAGCAGCCCGGAGACAGAATACAATGAGCAGTTCTTC. Translating gives CASSPETEYNEQFF.

The V call is TRBV30, the J call TRBJ2-7; 12 positions match TRBD2. V dropped 0 bases and J dropped 4; count of bases not matched to a gene: 13. This CDR3 has 18 amino acids. Germline values: CDR1 GTSNPN, CDR2 SVGIG (reference sequence). The CDR3 loop is CAWSVRWTSGIRRYEQYF. The CDR3 region has the DNA TGTGCCTGGAGTGTACGCTGGACTAGCGGGATACGAAGGTACGAGCAGTACTTC.

This clone was observed once. The sample has other DNA sequences that encode this CDR3 too. The chain joins TRBV7-9 to TRBJ2-5; no firm D call. There are 14 residues in the CDR3. Between the trimmed V and J ends, which lost 0 bases and 2 bases, there was a span of 7 bases. Germline lookup yields CDR1 SEHNR and CDR2 FQNEAQ (reference sequence). Here the CDR3 reads CASSLAGTQETQYF. CDR3 DNA: TGTGCCAGCAGCTTAGCAGGCACTCAAGAGACCCAGTACTTC.

The V and J genes are TRBV27 and TRBJ2-7, with TRBD1 matching over 8 bases. This CDR3 has 16 amino acids. V gave up 5 bases and J gave up 4 bases; unmatched junction bases: 13. Looked up from germline, CDR1 is MNHEY and CDR2 is SMNVEV (reference sequence). The CDR3 reads CASSASSGQVIYEQYF. DNA of the CDR3: TGTGCCAGCAGTGCATCTTCGGGACAGGTGATATACGAGCAGTACTTC.